One sample yielded the 17 T cell receptor beta chains listed below, sequenced in a study of cytotoxic CD8 clonotypes in ibrutinib-treated CLL. TCRdb's table, derived via immunoSEQ multiplex PCR, lists solely in-frame clones and lacks some. This repertoire shows some 81,000 clones, about 85% found once; its top ten account for about 4.8%. The source material was PBMCs, sampled after 12 months of ibrutinib treatment. These receptors all come from a human donor with chronic lymphocytic leukemia.

V usage is TRBV28 and J usage is TRBJ1-4; 8 positions match TRBD1. Germline V gene sequence: CDR1 MDHEN, CDR2 SYDVKM. V gave up 1 base and J gave up 8 bases; unmatched junction bases: 6. The CDR3 extends over 15 amino acids. The CDR3 DNA reads as TGTGCCAGCAGTTTATCCGGACAGGGCGAGGAAAAACTGTTTTTT. It yields the protein CASSLSGQGEEKLFF.

The chain links TRBV6-1 to TRBJ1-4; 9 positions agree with TRBD1. The CDR3 has 16 amino acids. Trimming removed 0 bases from V and 4 bases from J; junction bases left unmatched: 3. Germline V gene data show CDR1 as MNHNS and CDR2 as SASEGT. CDR3 loop: CASSEAGGQGNEKLFF. The CDR3 DNA follows: TGTGCCAGCAGTGAAGCGGGGGGACAGGGTAATGAAAAACTGTTTTTT.

The chain couples TRBV30 to TRBJ2-7; D is perhaps TRBD1 (8 bases). V lost 1 base, J lost 0 bases, and 16 bases lay in between. From germline, CDR1 is GTSNPN and CDR2 SVGIG (reference sequence). The CDR3 runs to 16 residues. CDR3 in DNA: TGTGCCTGGAGTGCCCCCTACAGGGGGGGCTCCTACGAGCAGTACTTC. This codes for CAWSAPYRGGSYEQYF.

The chain uses TRBV30 and TRBJ1-5; the D is unclear. With 1 base removed from V and 9 bases from J, the gap between germline ends came to 22 bases. There are 16 residues in the CDR3. Per the germline V gene, CDR1 is GTSNPN and CDR2 is SVGIG (reference sequence). The CDR3 DNA sequence: TGTGCCTGGAGTGGGGTCGTGGGCCTCACGGAGGGGCCCCAGCATTTT. Protein product: CAWSGVVGLTEGPQHF.

This clone is a singleton in its sample. This sequence joins TRBV14 and TRBJ2-7; 14 nucleotides align to TRBD2. Germline V gene sequence: CDR1 SGHDN, CDR2 FVKESK. The CDR3 sequence is 17 residues long. V gave up 1 base and J gave up 3 bases; unmatched junction bases: 5. This CDR3 is CASSQVLGLAGDYEQYF. The CDR3 nucleotides read TGTGCCAGCAGCCAAGTATTGGGACTAGCGGGAGACTACGAGCAGTACTTC.

A note on this clone: Germline and junction disagree at one end, which may indicate a read error. In DNA form, the CDR3 reads TGTGCCAGCAGCCAAGATCAGCAGGTCCAGCCCACCTTC. Its protein is CASSQDQQVQPTF. The J gene is TRBJ2-4, the V gene TRBV4-2; D not certain. The CDR3 has 13 residues. The germline V gene has CDR1 LGHNA and CDR2 YNFKEQ.

The rearrangement uses TRBV27 and TRBJ1-4; D might be TRBD1 (6 bases). The CDR3 sequence is 12 residues long. V was shortened by 7 bases and J by 8 bases, with 11 bases between the two germline ends. Looked up from germline, CDR1 is MNHEY and CDR2 is SMNVEV (reference sequence). The CDR3 nucleotides are TGTGCCAGCATGGGGGCGGGCGAAAAACTGTTTTTT. Its translation is CASMGAGEKLFF.

The chain links TRBV27 to TRBJ1-4; D is perhaps TRBD1 (5 bases). Germline V lookup: CDR1 MNHEY, CDR2 SMNVEV (reference sequence). V lost 1 base and J lost 7, with 10 bases in between. This CDR3 region has 14 residues. As DNA, the CDR3 is TGTGCCAGCAGTTTATGGGCAGGGAGTGAAAAACTGTTTTTT. Translated: CASSLWAGSEKLFF. Complete variable domain (other parts from reference TRBV27 and TRBJ1-4): EAQVTQNPRYLITVTGKKLTVTCSQNMNHEYMSWYRQDPGLGLRQIYYSMNVEVTDKGDVPEGYKVSRKEKRNFPLILESPSPNQTSLYFCASSLWAGSEKLFFGSGTQLSVL.

The chain uses TRBV27 and TRBJ1-6; D might be TRBD1 (5 bases). The germline V and J ends were trimmed by 4 bases and 9 bases, with 13 bases remaining between them. The germline CDR1 and CDR2 sequences are MNHEY and SMNVEV (reference sequence). The CDR3 contains 14 residues. CDR3 nucleotides: TGTGCCAGCAGTTCGCCGGGACTAGGTTCACCCCTCCACTTT. This sequence encodes CASSSPGLGSPLHF.

This chain uses TRBV15 with TRBJ2-1, with a weak D call TRBD2 (6 bases). Germline CDR1 LNHNV, CDR2 YYDKDF (reference sequence). The CDR3 has 13 amino acids. V lost 0 bases and J 10 bases, leaving 10 bases between the germline ends. The CDR3 coding sequence is TGTGCCACCAGCAGAGATCCCGGGGGAGAGCAGTTCTTC. Protein product: CATSRDPGGEQFF. The full variable domain, its missing parts supplied by reference TRBV15 and TRBJ2-1, is DAMVIQNPRYQVTQFGKPVTLSCSQTLNHNVMYWYQQKSSQAPKLLFHYYDKDFNNEADTPDNFQSRRPNTSFCFLDIRSPGLGDTAMYLCATSRDPGGEQFFGPGTRLTVL.

The chain uses TRBV7-8 and TRBJ1-2, with D possibly matching TRBD1 (6 bases). Germline CDR1 is SGHVS and CDR2 is FQNEAQ. The CDR3 is 13 residues long. The ends were cut back, 3 bases at V and 8 bases at J, with 13 bases in the middle. DNA of the CDR3: TGTGCCAGCAGCTTCGGGACATCAGGGGGCTACACCTTC. This codes for CASSFGTSGGYTF.

The chain recombines TRBV20-1 with TRBJ2-7; D gene unclear. This CDR3 is built from 11 residues. The V gene lost 1 base and the J gene lost 3 bases, with 4 bases spanning the gap. Germline V gene sequence: CDR1 DFQATT, CDR2 SNEGSKA (reference sequence). The CDR3 bases are TGCAGTGCTAGAGGGGACTACGAGCAGTACTTC. Translating it yields CSARGDYEQYF.

V is TRBV18 and J is TRBJ1-2, with a tentative D call TRBD1 (6 bases). V lost 6 bases and J lost 4, with 9 bases in between. Per the germline V gene, CDR1 is KGHSH and CDR2 is LQKENI. This CDR3 comprises 12 residues. The CDR3 nucleotides are TGTGCCAGCTCCGAGGGGGGCTATGGCTACACCTTC. As protein: CASSEGGYGYTF.

This clone was counted a few times. V and J are TRBV7-6 and TRBJ1-6; D is uncertain. This CDR3 is built from 14 residues. Germline V lookup: CDR1 SGHVS, CDR2 FNYEAQ. Trimming left V 1 base short and J 7 bases short, with 8 bases between. The CDR3 bases are TGTGCCAGCAGCTTAGGGGGTAGGAATTCACCCCTCCACTTT. Translation: CASSLGGRNSPLHF.

In this sample, this clone turned up many times. In nucleotides, the CDR3 is TGTGCCATTGGAGGGCTAAATGAGCAGTTCTTC. Its translation is CAIGGLNEQFF. V is TRBV28 and J is TRBJ2-1; tentatively, D is TRBD2 (6 bases). Germline CDR1 reads MDHEN; CDR2 reads SYDVKM. CDR3 length: 11 residues. Trimming removed 10 bases from V and 7 bases from J, with 11 bases in between.

Notes on this clone: Other DNA sequences within the sample encode an identical CDR3. This rearrangement joins TRBV11-3 to TRBJ2-5; TRBD2 aligns across 9 bases. The CDR3 is made up of 16 amino acids. CDR1 and CDR2 (germline): SGHNT, YENEEA. V gave up 5 bases and J gave up 1 base; unmatched junction bases: 8. CDR3 loop: CASSLGAGGTQETQYF. CDR3 DNA sequence: TGTGCCAGCAGCCTGGGGGCGGGAGGGACCCAAGAGACCCAGTACTTC.

There are a few counts of this clone. The CDR3 here is CASSVGVGAANEKLFF. The CDR3 DNA reads TGTGCCAGCAGCGTAGGGGTGGGGGCCGCGAATGAAAAACTGTTTTTT. This sequence joins TRBV9 and TRBJ1-4; D may be TRBD1 (6 bases). Trimming shortened V by 0 bases and J by 5 bases, and 14 bases separated the two germline ends. The CDR3 runs to 16 residues. Germline V gives CDR1 SGDLS, CDR2 YYNGEE.